This T cell receptor beta chain originates from a study of vaccination and CD4 T cells after COVID-19. Sequence data for DNA of cultured CD4+ T cells were generated by the Oncomine TCR Beta short-read assay. TCRdb used MiXCR to reprocess the PCR reads, holding one entry per CDR3 protein. The table includes over 15,000 distinct CDR3 sequences, roughly 43% detected once. Treatment here: approximately 10-day PBMC culture with coronavirus spike peptide pools or control peptides (ViraFEST assay). Before TCRs were sequenced, ViraFEST expanded antigen-specific T cells with peptide pools. Regarding this clonotype: No antigen is known for it.

The germline CDR1 and CDR2 sequences are GTSNPN and SVGIG (reference sequence). This CDR3 is built from 15 residues. Trimming took 0 bases from V and 7 from J; bases not matched to a gene: 6. Sequenced material: CD4+ T cells from blood, cultured in vitro, taken before SARS-CoV-2 vaccination. V gene TRBV30 combines with J gene TRBJ1-6; TRBD1 matches at 7 bases. This TCR came from a human donor who had recovered from COVID-19. Here the CDR3 reads CAWSVKGGGNSPLHF. The CDR3 DNA is TGTGCCTGGAGTGTAAAAGGGGGCGGGAATTCACCCCTCCACTTT.